Listed below are T cell receptor beta chains from one sample, sequenced in a study of shared T cell receptors in the human thymus. The assay was immunoSEQ multiplex PCR, and TCRdb's table has in-frame clones only and misses some. The repertoire includes approximately 580,000 clones, 70% to 80% of them detected once, and more than 0.01% sits in the top ten. This sample was also put to use in a study of human thymus T cells.

The sample consisted of thymocytes. These receptors all come from a boy younger than two with a congenital heart defect. CDR3s include the opening cysteine and the closing phenylalanine or tryptophan. Fields, in order: J gene, V gene, clone size, D gene, CDR3 protein, CDR3 DNA. The D gene is left open where the match is weak. Expanded clones get a size class; other rows say once, few or many, or leave the size out.

J gene: TRBJ2-1
V gene: TRBV19
clone size: -
D gene: -
CDR3 protein: CASSPPGRRENNEQFF
CDR3 DNA: TGTGCCAGTAGTCCCCCGGGACGCCGGGAGAACAATGAGCAGTTCTTC

J gene: TRBJ2-5
V gene: TRBV6-9
clone size: -
D gene: TRBD1
CDR3 protein: CASWDNRGDKETQYF
CDR3 DNA: TGTGCCAGCTGGGACAACAGGGGCGATAAAGAGACCCAGTACTTC

J gene: TRBJ2-1
V gene: TRBV6-1
clone size: -
D gene: -
CDR3 protein: CASSEAKDAGFREQFF
CDR3 DNA: TGTGCCAGCAGTGAAGCGAAAGACGCGGGGTTTCGTGAGCAGTTCTTC

J gene: TRBJ2-1
V gene: TRBV11-2
clone size: -
D gene: TRBD2
CDR3 protein: CASRLAGASDNEQFF
CDR3 DNA: TGTGCCAGCCGGCTAGCGGGAGCAAGCGACAATGAGCAGTTCTTC

J gene: TRBJ2-3
V gene: TRBV2
clone size: -
D gene: TRBD2
CDR3 protein: CASSPPGLADLTDTQYF
CDR3 DNA: TGTGCCAGCAGCCCACCGGGACTAGCGGACCTCACAGATACGCAGTATTTT

J gene: TRBJ2-7
V gene: TRBV5-8
clone size: few
D gene: -
CDR3 protein: CASSSRQAQKQYF
CDR3 DNA: TGTGCCAGCAGCAGTCGACAAGCCCAGAAGCAGTACTTC

J gene: TRBJ2-2
V gene: TRBV6-6
clone size: -
D gene: TRBD2
CDR3 protein: CATVLAGGATGELFF
CDR3 DNA: TGTGCCACCGTTCTAGCGGGCGGCGCCACCGGGGAGCTGTTTTTT

J gene: TRBJ2-1
V gene: TRBV4-3
clone size: -
D gene: TRBD1
CDR3 protein: CASSQALDWDRRERQFF
CDR3 DNA: TGCGCCAGCAGCCAAGCGTTAGATTGGGACAGGAGGGAAAGGCAGTTCTTC

J gene: TRBJ2-7
V gene: TRBV30
clone size: -
D gene: TRBD1
CDR3 protein: CAWSAPWDRGSEQYF
CDR3 DNA: TGTGCCTGGAGTGCCCCTTGGGACAGGGGTTCCGAGCAGTACTTC

J gene: TRBJ2-5
V gene: TRBV19
clone size: -
D gene: TRBD1
CDR3 protein: CASSIASPGTGKVGQETQYF
CDR3 DNA: TGTGCCAGTAGTATAGCCTCGCCTGGGACAGGGAAGGTAGGACAAGAGACCCAGTACTTC

J gene: TRBJ2-5
V gene: TRBV18
clone size: -
D gene: -
CDR3 protein: CASSHNREGTQYF
CDR3 DNA: TGTGCCAGCTCACACAATCGCGAGGGGACCCAGTACTTC

J gene: TRBJ1-2
V gene: TRBV10-3
clone size: few
D gene: TRBD1
CDR3 protein: CAITRRDREAYGYTF
CDR3 DNA: TGTGCCATCACCCGGCGCGACAGGGAGGCCTATGGCTACACCTTC

J gene: TRBJ2-2
V gene: TRBV7-2
clone size: -
D gene: TRBD2
CDR3 protein: CASSPGASGSETGELFF
CDR3 DNA: TGTGCCAGCAGCCCCGGGGCTAGCGGGAGTGAAACCGGGGAGCTGTTTTTT

J gene: TRBJ2-2
V gene: TRBV6-4
clone size: -
D gene: -
CDR3 protein: CASSQQVDGELFF
CDR3 DNA: TGTGCCAGCAGTCAACAGGTGGACGGGGAGCTGTTTTTT

J gene: TRBJ2-2
V gene: TRBV27
clone size: -
D gene: -
CDR3 protein: CASSLRDTGELFF
CDR3 DNA: TGTGCCAGCAGTTTGAGGGACACCGGGGAGCTGTTTTTT

J gene: TRBJ1-2
V gene: TRBV12-5
clone size: -
D gene: -
CDR3 protein: CASGYQGSGYTF
CDR3 DNA: TGTGCTAGTGGTTACCAGGGTAGTGGCTACACCTTC

J gene: TRBJ1-3
V gene: TRBV30
clone size: -
D gene: TRBD1
CDR3 protein: CAWSVQQGDFPGNTIYF
CDR3 DNA: TGTGCCTGGAGTGTACAGCAGGGGGACTTTCCTGGAAACACCATATATTTT

J gene: TRBJ2-6
V gene: TRBV9
clone size: -
D gene: TRBD1
CDR3 protein: CASSAQGTGHSGANVLTF
CDR3 DNA: TGTGCCAGCAGCGCCCAGGGGACAGGGCACTCTGGGGCCAACGTCCTGACTTTC

J gene: TRBJ2-7
V gene: TRBV5-6
clone size: -
D gene: TRBD2
CDR3 protein: CASSYGLAVPYEQYF
CDR3 DNA: TGTGCCAGCAGTTATGGACTAGCGGTTCCCTACGAGCAGTACTTC

J gene: TRBJ2-1
V gene: TRBV9
clone size: -
D gene: -
CDR3 protein: CASSVGPDSLLCEQFF
CDR3 DNA: TGTGCCAGCAGCGTAGGGCCGGACTCACTACTCTGTGAGCAGTTCTTC

J gene: TRBJ1-2
V gene: TRBV5-8
clone size: -
D gene: -
CDR3 protein: CASTDRGGEIYGYTF
CDR3 DNA: TGTGCCAGCACCGACCGCGGGGGGGAGATCTATGGCTACACCTTC

J gene: TRBJ2-7
V gene: TRBV29-1
clone size: -
D gene: TRBD1
CDR3 protein: CSASRTGAYEQYF
CDR3 DNA: TGCAGCGCCTCCCGGACAGGAGCCTACGAGCAGTACTTC

J gene: TRBJ2-2
V gene: TRBV28
clone size: -
D gene: TRBD2
CDR3 protein: CASSQGTSDNTGELFF
CDR3 DNA: TGTGCCAGCAGTCAGGGGACTAGCGACAACACCGGGGAGCTGTTTTTT

J gene: TRBJ1-1
V gene: TRBV30
clone size: few
D gene: TRBD1
CDR3 protein: CAHSPPPTGTTEAFF
CDR3 DNA: TGTGCCCACTCACCCCCTCCGACAGGGACCACTGAAGCTTTCTTT

J gene: TRBJ2-7
V gene: TRBV5-6
clone size: -
D gene: -
CDR3 protein: CASSLVTSYEQYF
CDR3 DNA: TGTGCCAGCAGCTTGGTGACTAGCTACGAGCAGTACTTC

J gene: TRBJ2-7
V gene: TRBV28
clone size: -
D gene: -
CDR3 protein: CASSHRLAAYEQYF
CDR3 DNA: TGTGCCAGCAGTCACAGGCTGGCCGCCTACGAGCAGTACTTC

J gene: TRBJ1-2
V gene: TRBV7-9
clone size: once
D gene: TRBD1
CDR3 protein: CASSLGTRTGGNYGYTF
CDR3 DNA: TGTGCCAGTAGCTTAGGGACCCGGACAGGAGGAAACTATGGCTACACCTTC

J gene: TRBJ2-5
V gene: TRBV5-4
clone size: once
D gene: TRBD1
CDR3 protein: CASSKGQGAGETQYF
CDR3 DNA: TGTGCCAGCAGCAAAGGACAGGGGGCGGGTGAGACCCAGTACTTC

J gene: TRBJ2-7
V gene: TRBV6-5
clone size: few
D gene: TRBD2
CDR3 protein: CASSTSGSQGQYF
CDR3 DNA: TGTGCCAGCAGCACTAGCGGGAGTCAAGGGCAGTACTTC

J gene: TRBJ1-1
V gene: TRBV27
clone size: few
D gene: -
CDR3 protein: CASRVSQGNLNTEAFF
CDR3 DNA: TGTGCCAGCAGGGTATCTCAGGGCAACTTGAACACTGAAGCTTTCTTT

J gene: TRBJ2-7
V gene: TRBV5-6
clone size: once
D gene: -
CDR3 protein: CASSQRKGGPYEQYF
CDR3 DNA: TGTGCCAGCAGCCAACGGAAGGGAGGACCCTACGAGCAGTACTTC

J gene: TRBJ2-6
V gene: TRBV7-9
clone size: -
D gene: TRBD1
CDR3 protein: CASSLGPAGGHSGANVLTF
CDR3 DNA: TGTGCCAGCAGCTTAGGCCCCGCAGGGGGCCACTCTGGGGCCAACGTCCTGACTTTC

J gene: TRBJ1-1
V gene: TRBV28
clone size: -
D gene: -
CDR3 protein: CASSLRRGPRENTEAFF
CDR3 DNA: TGTGCCAGCAGTTTACGGCGGGGGCCCCGGGAGAACACTGAAGCTTTCTTT

J gene: TRBJ2-7
V gene: TRBV4-1
clone size: -
D gene: -
CDR3 protein: CASSQVFGGLSSYEQYF
CDR3 DNA: TGCGCCAGCAGCCAAGTCTTCGGAGGACTGAGCTCCTACGAGCAGTACTTC

J gene: TRBJ2-5
V gene: TRBV20-1
clone size: -
D gene: TRBD2
CDR3 protein: CSARDLAGGYF
CDR3 DNA: TGCAGTGCTAGAGACCTAGCGGGAGGTTACTTC

J gene: TRBJ2-2
V gene: TRBV7-8
clone size: -
D gene: -
CDR3 protein: CASSETGPGELFF
CDR3 DNA: TGTGCCAGCAGTGAAACAGGGCCCGGGGAGCTGTTTTTT

J gene: TRBJ2-7
V gene: TRBV28
clone size: -
D gene: -
CDR3 protein: CASKRDIHLSYEQYF
CDR3 DNA: TGTGCCAGTAAGCGGGACATACATCTATCCTACGAGCAGTACTTC

J gene: TRBJ2-7
V gene: TRBV5-6
clone size: -
D gene: TRBD1
CDR3 protein: CASSLGQVPYEQYF
CDR3 DNA: TGTGCCAGCAGCCTAGGACAGGTTCCCTACGAGCAGTACTTC

J gene: TRBJ2-3
V gene: TRBV27
clone size: few
D gene: -
CDR3 protein: CASRRAGRPTDTQYF
CDR3 DNA: TGTGCCAGCAGGCGGGCAGGCCGCCCCACAGATACGCAGTATTTT

J gene: TRBJ1-2
V gene: TRBV5-4
clone size: -
D gene: -
CDR3 protein: CASSFRDTPRYGYTF
CDR3 DNA: TGTGCCAGCAGCTTCCGGGACACCCCTCGCTATGGCTACACCTTC

J gene: TRBJ2-7
V gene: TRBV5-1
clone size: -
D gene: TRBD2
CDR3 protein: CASSSEGTIHSYEQYF
CDR3 DNA: TGCGCCAGCAGCTCCGAAGGGACTATCCACTCCTACGAGCAGTACTTC

J gene: TRBJ2-7
V gene: TRBV27
clone size: -
D gene: TRBD2
CDR3 protein: CASRQAGVSYEQYF
CDR3 DNA: TGTGCCAGCAGACAAGCGGGAGTCTCCTACGAGCAGTACTTC

J gene: TRBJ2-3
V gene: TRBV7-2
clone size: -
D gene: TRBD2
CDR3 protein: CASSPQTSGRAVLDTQYF
CDR3 DNA: TGTGCCAGCAGCCCACAGACTAGCGGGAGGGCCGTGTTGGATACGCAGTATTTT

J gene: TRBJ1-5
V gene: TRBV27
clone size: -
D gene: TRBD1
CDR3 protein: CASSPIQGKLDQPQHF
CDR3 DNA: TGTGCCAGCAGTCCCATACAGGGGAAGCTTGATCAGCCCCAGCATTTT

J gene: TRBJ1-2
V gene: TRBV13
clone size: -
D gene: TRBD1
CDR3 protein: CASSLPHSDRQYYGYTF
CDR3 DNA: TGTGCCAGCAGCTTACCCCACTCGGACAGGCAATACTATGGCTACACCTTC

J gene: TRBJ2-1
V gene: TRBV7-6
clone size: -
D gene: -
CDR3 protein: CASSLVGRHNEQFF
CDR3 DNA: TGTGCCAGCAGCTTAGTGGGCCGGCACAATGAGCAGTTCTTC

J gene: TRBJ2-7
V gene: TRBV25-1
clone size: once
D gene: TRBD1
CDR3 protein: CASSAPRDSAYEQYF
CDR3 DNA: TGTGCCAGCAGTGCACCTCGGGACAGCGCCTACGAGCAGTACTTC

J gene: TRBJ2-3
V gene: TRBV5-4
clone size: -
D gene: TRBD2
CDR3 protein: CASSPASGTVTDTQYF
CDR3 DNA: TGTGCCAGCAGCCCCGCTAGCGGGACGGTCACAGATACGCAGTATTTT

J gene: TRBJ1-4
V gene: TRBV29-1
clone size: -
D gene: -
CDR3 protein: CSVEDLEGFNGNEKLFF
CDR3 DNA: TGCAGCGTTGAAGATCTCGAGGGATTCAACGGAAATGAAAAACTGTTTTTT

J gene: TRBJ1-5
V gene: TRBV6-1
clone size: -
D gene: -
CDR3 protein: CASSADTAQNQPQHF
CDR3 DNA: TGTGCCAGCAGCGCAGATACCGCCCAGAATCAGCCCCAGCATTTT